This TCR beta chain was recorded in a study of shared T cell receptors in the human thymus. The repertoire was sequenced with immunoSEQ multiplex PCR; TCRdb's copy has only in-frame clones and lacks some. In the table there are 640,000 or so clones, more than 75% of which are singletons. This CDR3 spans 12 amino acids. CDR1 MNHEY and CDR2 SVGAGI come from the germline V gene. This sample was shared with a second study, whose subject was human thymus T cells. From that second work: Donors consisted of healthy Finnish infants (having corrective surgery for congenital heart defects). The authors found apparently biased V and J gene usage in thymic and blood repertoires.

The clonotype was recovered from a boy under two years old with a congenital heart defect. V gene TRBV6-5 combines with J gene TRBJ2-5, with D maybe TRBD2 (7 bases). The DNA end is more similar to TRBJ2-7, so the J call may be wrong. The sample was thymocytes. In DNA form, the CDR3 reads TGTGCCAGCCGGGGGGCAGACTACGAGCAGTACTTC. It is translated as CASRGADYEQYF.